This TCR beta chain was retrieved from a study of blood T cells in healthy people across ages. Notes on the study in general: It was not possible, with unsorted PBMCs, to conclusively compare naive and antigen-experienced cells.

This clonotype occurred a few times. Its antigen is as yet unknown. The germline V gene encodes CDR1 SGHVS and CDR2 FQNEAQ. The length of the CDR3 is 15 residues. The second PCR ran roughly 6 to 11 cycles with a sample-barcoded 5' primer and J-beta primers. One entry per CDR3 protein results from TCRdb running MiXCR on the 5' RACE reads. The repertoire holds hundreds of thousands of distinct CDR3 sequences, with 27% as singletons. A further study also used this sample, focusing on T cells of mothers and their children.

Sequenced: blood. The V call is TRBV7-8, the J call TRBJ2-5; TRBD1 or TRBD2 may be the D gene (6 bases each). The J call is uncertain, as TRBJ2-1 better fits the DNA end. The receptor comes from a boy aged 2 to 9 in good health. CDR3: CASTVSRGADNEQFF. The CDR3 bases are TGTGCCAGCACCGTCTCGAGGGGGGCGGACAATGAGCAGTTCTTC.